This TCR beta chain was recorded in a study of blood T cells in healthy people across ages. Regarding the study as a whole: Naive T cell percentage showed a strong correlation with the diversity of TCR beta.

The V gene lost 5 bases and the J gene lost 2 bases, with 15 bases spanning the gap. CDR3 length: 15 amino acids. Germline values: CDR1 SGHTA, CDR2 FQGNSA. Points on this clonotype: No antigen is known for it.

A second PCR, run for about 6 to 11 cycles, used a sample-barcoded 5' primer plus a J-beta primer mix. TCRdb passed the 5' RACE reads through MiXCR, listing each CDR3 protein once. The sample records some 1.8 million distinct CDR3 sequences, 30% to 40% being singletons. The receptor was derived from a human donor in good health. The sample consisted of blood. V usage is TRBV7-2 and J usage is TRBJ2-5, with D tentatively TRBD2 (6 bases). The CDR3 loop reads CASSLRGGSQETQYF. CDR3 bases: TGTGCCAGCAGCCTGCGGGGAGGTTCGCAAGAGACCCAGTACTTC. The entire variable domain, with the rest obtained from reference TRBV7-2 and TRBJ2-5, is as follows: GAGVSQSPSNKVTEKGKDVELRCDPISGHTALYWYRQSLGQGLEFLIYFQGNSAPDKSGLPSDRFSAERTGGSVSTLTIQRTQQEDSAVYLCASSLRGGSQETQYFGPGTRLLVL.